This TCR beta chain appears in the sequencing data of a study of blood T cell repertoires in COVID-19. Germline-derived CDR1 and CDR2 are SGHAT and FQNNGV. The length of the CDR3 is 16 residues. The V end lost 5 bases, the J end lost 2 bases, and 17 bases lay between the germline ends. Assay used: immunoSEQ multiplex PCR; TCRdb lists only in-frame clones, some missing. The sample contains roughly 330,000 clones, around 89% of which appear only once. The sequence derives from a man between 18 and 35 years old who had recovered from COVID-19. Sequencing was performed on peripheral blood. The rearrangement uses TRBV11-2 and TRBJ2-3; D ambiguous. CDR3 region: CASSRAPRSYTDTQYF. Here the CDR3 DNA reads TGTGCCAGCAGCCGAGCCCCTAGATCGTACACAGATACGCAGTATTTT.